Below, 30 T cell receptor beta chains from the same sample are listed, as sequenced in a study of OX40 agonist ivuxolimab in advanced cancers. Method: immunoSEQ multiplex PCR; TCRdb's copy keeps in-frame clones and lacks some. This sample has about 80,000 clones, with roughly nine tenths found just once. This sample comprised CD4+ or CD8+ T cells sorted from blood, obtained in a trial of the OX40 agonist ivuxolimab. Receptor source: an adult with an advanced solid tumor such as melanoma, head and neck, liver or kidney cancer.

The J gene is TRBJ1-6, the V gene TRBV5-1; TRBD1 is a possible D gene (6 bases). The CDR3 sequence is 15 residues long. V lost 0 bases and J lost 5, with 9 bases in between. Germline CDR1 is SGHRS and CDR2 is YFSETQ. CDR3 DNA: TGCGCCAGCAGCTTGGCAGGGGACGATAATTCACCCCTCCACTTT. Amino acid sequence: CASSLAGDDNSPLHF.

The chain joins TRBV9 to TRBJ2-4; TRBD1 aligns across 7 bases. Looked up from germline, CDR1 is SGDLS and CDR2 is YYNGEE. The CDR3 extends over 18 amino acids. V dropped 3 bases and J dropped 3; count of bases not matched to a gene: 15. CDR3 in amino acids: CASSAGDRERLSKNIQYF. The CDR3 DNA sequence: TGTGCCAGCAGCGCCGGAGACAGGGAACGCCTAAGCAAAAACATTCAGTACTTC.

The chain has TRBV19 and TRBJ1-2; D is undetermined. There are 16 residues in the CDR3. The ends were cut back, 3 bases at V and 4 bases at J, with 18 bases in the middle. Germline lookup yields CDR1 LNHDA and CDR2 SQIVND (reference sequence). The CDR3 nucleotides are TGTGCCAGTAGTATTAACCGCGCAATGTCATTCTATGGCTACACCTTC. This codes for CASSINRAMSFYGYTF.

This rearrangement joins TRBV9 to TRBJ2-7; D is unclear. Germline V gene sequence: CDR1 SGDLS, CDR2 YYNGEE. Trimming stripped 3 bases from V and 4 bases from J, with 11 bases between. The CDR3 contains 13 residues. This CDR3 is CASSAGNSYEQYF. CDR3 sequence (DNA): TGTGCCAGCAGCGCTGGGAATTCTTACGAGCAGTACTTC.

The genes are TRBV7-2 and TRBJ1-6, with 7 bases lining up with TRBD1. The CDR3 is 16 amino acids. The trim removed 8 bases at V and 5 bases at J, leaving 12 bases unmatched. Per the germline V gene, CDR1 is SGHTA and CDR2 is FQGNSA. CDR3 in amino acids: CASSPVWTGNNSPLHF. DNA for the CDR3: TGTGCCAGCTCCCCTGTTTGGACAGGAAATAATTCACCCCTCCACTTT.

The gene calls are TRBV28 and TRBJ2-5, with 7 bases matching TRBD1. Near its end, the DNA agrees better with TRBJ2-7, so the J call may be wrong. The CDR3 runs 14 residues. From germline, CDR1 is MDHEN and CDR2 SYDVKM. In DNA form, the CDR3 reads TGTGCCAGCGGGGAAACAGGGGATCCCTACGAGCAGTACTTC. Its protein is CASGETGDPYEQYF.

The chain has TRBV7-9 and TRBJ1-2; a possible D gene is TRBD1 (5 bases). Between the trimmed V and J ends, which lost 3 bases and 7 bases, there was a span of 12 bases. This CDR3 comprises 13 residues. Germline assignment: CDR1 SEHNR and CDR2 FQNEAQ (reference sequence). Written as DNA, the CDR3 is TGTGCCAGCAGCTTCGGCAGGGAGAGTGGCTACACCTTC. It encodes CASSFGRESGYTF.

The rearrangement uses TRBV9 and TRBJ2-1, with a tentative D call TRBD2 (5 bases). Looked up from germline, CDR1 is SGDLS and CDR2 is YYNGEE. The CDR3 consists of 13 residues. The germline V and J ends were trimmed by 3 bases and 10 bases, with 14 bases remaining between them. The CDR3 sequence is CASSGSEAGEQFF. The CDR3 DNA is TGTGCCAGCAGCGGCTCTGAGGCGGGCGAGCAGTTCTTC.

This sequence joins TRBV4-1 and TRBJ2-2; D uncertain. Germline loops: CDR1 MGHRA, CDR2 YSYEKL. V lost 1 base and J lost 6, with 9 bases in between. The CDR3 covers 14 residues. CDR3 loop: CASSQVGRAGELFF. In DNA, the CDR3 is TGCGCCAGCAGCCAAGTAGGACGGGCCGGGGAGCTGTTTTTT.

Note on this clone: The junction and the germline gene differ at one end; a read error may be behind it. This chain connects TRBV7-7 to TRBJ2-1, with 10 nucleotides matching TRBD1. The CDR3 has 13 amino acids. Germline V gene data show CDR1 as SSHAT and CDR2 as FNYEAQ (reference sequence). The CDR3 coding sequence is TGTGCTAGCAGTCGGGACAGGGGAGATGAGCAGTTCTTC. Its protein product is CASSRDRGDEQFF.

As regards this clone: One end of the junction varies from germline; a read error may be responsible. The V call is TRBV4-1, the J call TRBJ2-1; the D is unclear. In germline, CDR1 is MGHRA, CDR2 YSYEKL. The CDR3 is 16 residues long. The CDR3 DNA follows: TGCGCCAGCAGCCAAGATCAAGGTGGATCCTCCAATGAGCAGTTCTTC. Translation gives CASSQDQGGSSNEQFF.

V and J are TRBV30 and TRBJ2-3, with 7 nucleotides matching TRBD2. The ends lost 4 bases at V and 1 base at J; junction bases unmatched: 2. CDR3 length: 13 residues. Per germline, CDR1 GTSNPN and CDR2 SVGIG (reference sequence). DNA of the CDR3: TGTGCCTGGAATGGGGGGGGCACAGATACGCAGTATTTT. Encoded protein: CAWNGGGTDTQYF.

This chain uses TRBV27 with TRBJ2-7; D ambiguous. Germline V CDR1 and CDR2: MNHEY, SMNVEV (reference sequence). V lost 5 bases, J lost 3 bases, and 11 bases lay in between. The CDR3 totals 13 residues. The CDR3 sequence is CASSNGRYYEQYF. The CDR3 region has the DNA TGTGCCAGCAGTAATGGCCGGTACTACGAGCAGTACTTC.

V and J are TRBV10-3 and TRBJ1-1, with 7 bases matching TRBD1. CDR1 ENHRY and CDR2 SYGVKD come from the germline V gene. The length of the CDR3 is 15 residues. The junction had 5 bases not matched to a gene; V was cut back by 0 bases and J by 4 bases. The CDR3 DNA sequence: TGTGCCATCAGTGAGTCGGGCAGGGGGGGCACTGAAGCTTTCTTT. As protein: CAISESGRGGTEAFF.

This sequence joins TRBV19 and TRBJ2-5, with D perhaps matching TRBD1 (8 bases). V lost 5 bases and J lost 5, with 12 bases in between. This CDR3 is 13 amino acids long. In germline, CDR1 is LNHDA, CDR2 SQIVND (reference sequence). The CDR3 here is CASSAQGGETQYF. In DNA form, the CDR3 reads TGTGCCAGTAGTGCACAGGGGGGGGAGACCCAGTACTTC.

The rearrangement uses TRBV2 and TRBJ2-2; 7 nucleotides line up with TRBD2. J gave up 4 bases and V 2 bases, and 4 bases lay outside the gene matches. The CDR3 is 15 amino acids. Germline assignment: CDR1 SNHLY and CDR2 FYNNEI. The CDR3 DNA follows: TGTGCCAGCAGTGAACGAGCTAGCGGCACCGGGGAGCTGTTTTTT. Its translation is CASSERASGTGELFF.

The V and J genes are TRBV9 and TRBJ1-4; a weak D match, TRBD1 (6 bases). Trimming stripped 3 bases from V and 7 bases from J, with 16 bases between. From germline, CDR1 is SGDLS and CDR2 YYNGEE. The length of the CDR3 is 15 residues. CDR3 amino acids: CASSAGGQGREKLFF. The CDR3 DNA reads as TGTGCCAGCAGCGCTGGGGGGCAGGGGCGTGAAAAACTGTTTTTT. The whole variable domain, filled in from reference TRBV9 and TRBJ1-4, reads DSGVTQTPKHLITATGQRVTLRCSPRSGDLSVYWYQQSLDQGLQFLIQYYNGEERAKGNILERFSAQQFPDLHSELNLSSLELGDSALYFCASSAGGQGREKLFFGSGTQLSVL.

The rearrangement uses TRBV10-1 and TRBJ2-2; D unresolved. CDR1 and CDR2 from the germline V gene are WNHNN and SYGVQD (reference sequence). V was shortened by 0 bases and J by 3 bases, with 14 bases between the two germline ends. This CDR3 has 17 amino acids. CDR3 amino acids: CASSESVTLGDTGELFF. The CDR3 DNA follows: TGCGCCAGCAGTGAGTCTGTGACCCTTGGGGACACCGGGGAGCTGTTTTTT.

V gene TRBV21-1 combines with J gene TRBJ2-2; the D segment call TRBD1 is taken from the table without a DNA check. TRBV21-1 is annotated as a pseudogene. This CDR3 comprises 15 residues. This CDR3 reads CASSKDFRAAGELFF. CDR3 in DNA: TGTGCCAGCAGCAAAGATTTCAGGGCGGCCGGGGAGCTGTTTTTT.

For the CDR3, the DNA is TGTGCCAGCAGCTTAGCAGGACCTTCCTACGAGCAGTACTTC. This translates into CASSLAGPSYEQYF. V and J are TRBV11-2 and TRBJ2-7; D gene unclear. Germline values: CDR1 SGHAT, CDR2 FQNNGV. CDR3 length: 14 residues. The V gene lost 1 base and the J gene lost 1 base, with 8 bases spanning the gap.

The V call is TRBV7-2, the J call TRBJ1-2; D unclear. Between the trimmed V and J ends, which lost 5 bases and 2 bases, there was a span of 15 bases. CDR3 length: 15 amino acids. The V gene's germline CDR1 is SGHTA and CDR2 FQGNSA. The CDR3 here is CASSLGGNLNYGYTF. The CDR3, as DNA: TGTGCCAGCAGCCTAGGCGGCAATTTAAACTATGGCTACACCTTC.

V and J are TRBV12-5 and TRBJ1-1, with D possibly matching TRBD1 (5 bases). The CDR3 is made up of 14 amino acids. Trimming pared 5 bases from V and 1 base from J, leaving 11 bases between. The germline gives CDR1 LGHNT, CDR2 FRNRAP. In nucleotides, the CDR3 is TGTGCTAGTGGTCCGGGGGGGTGGAACACTGAAGCTTTCTTT. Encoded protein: CASGPGGWNTEAFF.

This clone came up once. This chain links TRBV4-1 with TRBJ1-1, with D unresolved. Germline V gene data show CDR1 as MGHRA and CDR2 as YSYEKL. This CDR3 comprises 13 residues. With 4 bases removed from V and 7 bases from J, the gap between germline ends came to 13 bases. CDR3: CASSPTSGFEAFF. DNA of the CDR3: TGCGCCAGCAGCCCCACCTCCGGGTTTGAAGCTTTCTTT.

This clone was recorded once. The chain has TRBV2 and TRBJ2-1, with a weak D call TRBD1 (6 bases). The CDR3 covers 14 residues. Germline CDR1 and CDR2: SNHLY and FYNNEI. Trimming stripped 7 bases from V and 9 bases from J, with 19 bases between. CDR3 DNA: TGTGCCAGCACCTTTCGGGACCTAGGGGGTGAGCAGTTCTTC. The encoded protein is CASTFRDLGGEQFF.

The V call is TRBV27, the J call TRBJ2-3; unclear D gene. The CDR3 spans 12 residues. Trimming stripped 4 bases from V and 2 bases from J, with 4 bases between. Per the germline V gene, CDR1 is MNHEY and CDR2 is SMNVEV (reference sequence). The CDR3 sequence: CASSSITDTQYF. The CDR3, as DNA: TGTGCCAGCAGTTCAATCACAGATACGCAGTATTTT.

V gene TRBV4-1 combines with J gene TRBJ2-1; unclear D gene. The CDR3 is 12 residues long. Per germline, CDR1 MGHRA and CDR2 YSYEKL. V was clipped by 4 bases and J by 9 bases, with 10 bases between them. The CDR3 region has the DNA TGCGCCAGCAGCCCTGAAGGCGGTGAGCAGTTCTTC. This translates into CASSPEGGEQFF.

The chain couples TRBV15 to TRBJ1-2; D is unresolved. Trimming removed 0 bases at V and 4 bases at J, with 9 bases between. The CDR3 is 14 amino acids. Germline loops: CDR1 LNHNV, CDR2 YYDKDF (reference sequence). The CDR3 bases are TGTGCCACCAGCAGAGAGAATCCGTTCTATGGCTACACCTTC. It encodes CATSRENPFYGYTF.

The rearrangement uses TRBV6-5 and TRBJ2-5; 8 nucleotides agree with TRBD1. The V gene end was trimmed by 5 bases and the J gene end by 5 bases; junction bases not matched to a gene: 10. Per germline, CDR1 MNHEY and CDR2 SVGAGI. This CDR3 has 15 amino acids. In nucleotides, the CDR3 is TGTGCCAGCAGTGGCGACAGGGGTGATCGGGAGACCCAGTACTTC. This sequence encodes CASSGDRGDRETQYF.

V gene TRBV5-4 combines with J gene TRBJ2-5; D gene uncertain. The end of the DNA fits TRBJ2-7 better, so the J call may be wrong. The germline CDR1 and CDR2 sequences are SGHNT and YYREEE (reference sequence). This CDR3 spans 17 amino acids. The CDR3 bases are TGTGCCAGCAGCTACCGAGCGCGCGCCAAAGGGAACTACGAGCAGTACTTC. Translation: CASSYRARAKGNYEQYF.

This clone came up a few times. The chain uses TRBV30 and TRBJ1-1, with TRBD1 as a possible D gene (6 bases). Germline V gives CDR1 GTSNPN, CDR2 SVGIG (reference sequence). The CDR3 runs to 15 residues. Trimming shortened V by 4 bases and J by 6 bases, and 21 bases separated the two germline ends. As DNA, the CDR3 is TGTGCCTGGATAAGGGGGGGCGCTGGGCTCGCTGAAGCTTTCTTT. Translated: CAWIRGGAGLAEAFF.